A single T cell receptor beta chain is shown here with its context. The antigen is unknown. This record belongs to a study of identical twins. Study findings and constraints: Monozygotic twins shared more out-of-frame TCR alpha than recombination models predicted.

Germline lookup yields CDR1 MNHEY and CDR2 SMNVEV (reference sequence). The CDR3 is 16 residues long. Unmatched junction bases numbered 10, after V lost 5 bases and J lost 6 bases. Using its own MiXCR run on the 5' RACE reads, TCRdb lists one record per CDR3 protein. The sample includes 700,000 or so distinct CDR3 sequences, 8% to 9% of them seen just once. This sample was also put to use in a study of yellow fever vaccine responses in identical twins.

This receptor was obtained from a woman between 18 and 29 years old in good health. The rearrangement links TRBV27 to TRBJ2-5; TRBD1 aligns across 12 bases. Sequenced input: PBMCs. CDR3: CASSIKPGQGAKTQYF. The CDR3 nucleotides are TGTGCCAGCAGTATTAAACCGGGACAGGGGGCGAAGACCCAGTACTTC.